One and the same sample provided the 6 T cell receptor beta chains below, sequenced in a study of blood T cell repertoires in COVID-19. The method was immunoSEQ multiplex PCR; TCRdb's version includes in-frame clones alone and lacks a portion of them. The sample yields 310,000 or so clones, around four fifths seen once. The sample consisted of peripheral blood. The receptors originated from a woman aged 45-60 years with acute or convalescent COVID-19.

V is TRBV6-1 and J is TRBJ1-1, with TRBD1 matching over 7 bases. Germline assignment: CDR1 MNHNS and CDR2 SASEGT. This CDR3 is 14 amino acids long. V lost 5 bases to trimming and J lost 7 bases; unmatched junction nucleotides: 10. Here the CDR3 DNA reads TGTGCCAGCAGTCCCTCCCGGACAGGTGATGAAGCTTTCTTT. It encodes CASSPSRTGDEAFF.

With respect to this clone: The junction differs from germline at one of its ends, possibly a read error. The chain carries TRBV5-1 and TRBJ1-1; D not resolved. Germline-derived CDR1 and CDR2 are SGHRS and YFSETQ. There are 14 residues in the CDR3. CDR3 protein: CASSLMTENPEAFF. CDR3 sequence (DNA): TGCGCCAGCAGCCTGATGACTGAGAACCCTGAAGCTTTCTTT.

This clone came up a few times. The genes are TRBV19 and TRBJ1-4, with 7 bases fitting TRBD1. The CDR3 sequence is 15 residues long. The V gene end was trimmed by 7 bases and the J gene end by 7 bases; junction bases not matched to a gene: 12. Per the germline V gene, CDR1 is LNHDA and CDR2 is SQIVND (reference sequence). CDR3 sequence (DNA): TGTGCCAGTACCCTGCATGAGACAGGGAGTGAAAAACTGTTTTTT. The encoded protein is CASTLHETGSEKLFF.

The sample holds a few counts of this clone. J is TRBJ1-1 and V is TRBV6-5; D is unresolved. CDR1 MNHEY and CDR2 SVGAGI come from the germline V gene. This CDR3 is 14 amino acids long. Trimming left V 2 bases short and J 8 bases short, with 15 bases between. Here the CDR3 DNA reads TGTGCCAGCAGTTACACCATAGGTCGGAGGGAAGCTTTCTTT. Residues: CASSYTIGRREAFF.

This clone has a single count. This CDR3 is CASSPRGTGGETQYF. The CDR3 DNA is TGTGCCAGCTCCCCCCGGGGGACAGGGGGAGAGACCCAGTACTTC. This chain uses TRBV18 with TRBJ2-5, with 11 bases lining up with TRBD1. V was pared by 6 bases and J by 4 bases, with 7 bases of the junction left unmatched. CDR3 length: 15 amino acids. Germline V lookup: CDR1 KGHSH, CDR2 LQKENI.

The CDR3, as DNA: TGTGCCAGCAGCTATAAGGGGAATCCGAACACCGGGGAGCTGTTTTTT. Translating it yields CASSYKGNPNTGELFF. The chain carries TRBV7-2 and TRBJ2-2, with a possible D match to TRBD1 (5 bases). CDR3 length equals 16 residues. CDR1 and CDR2 from the germline V gene are SGHTA and FQGNSA. V shed 4 bases and J shed 0 bases, with 12 bases lying between them. The full variable domain, completed using reference TRBV7-2 and TRBJ2-2, is GAGVSQSPSNKVTEKGKDVELRCDPISGHTALYWYRQSLGQGLEFLIYFQGNSAPDKSGLPSDRFSAERTGGSVSTLTIQRTQQEDSAVYLCASSYKGNPNTGELFFGEGSRLTVL.